The next 9 T cell receptor beta chains were all read from a single sample in a study of cytomegalovirus exposure and HLA in healthy donors. The repertoire was sequenced with immunoSEQ multiplex PCR; TCRdb's copy has only in-frame clones and lacks some. In the table there are around 220,000 clones, around 90% of which are singletons. The source material was PBMCs. All receptors derive from a woman aged 18-29 years in good health and CMV-seronegative.

This clone has just one count. The CDR3 loop is CASSLTGIYEQYF. CDR3 DNA: TGTGCCAGCAGCCTTACAGGGATCTACGAGCAGTACTTC. The chain combines TRBV5-6 with TRBJ2-7; a weak D match, TRBD1 (6 bases). V was cut by 4 bases and J by 3 bases, with 11 bases left in between. Germline assignment: CDR1 SGHDT and CDR2 YYEEEE. The length of the CDR3 is 13 residues.

This clone has a handful of counts. The chain combines TRBV9 with TRBJ2-1, with 7 bases lining up with TRBD2. The CDR3 spans 17 residues. J gave up 9 bases and V 3 bases, and 18 bases lay outside the gene matches. The germline CDR1 and CDR2 sequences are SGDLS and YYNGEE. The CDR3 loop reads CASSAGSLPSSGIEQFF. CDR3 nucleotide sequence: TGTGCCAGCAGCGCAGGTTCTTTACCCTCGAGCGGGATTGAGCAGTTCTTC.

The V gene is TRBV5-5, the J gene TRBJ2-7, with 7 bases aligning to TRBD1. Germline CDR1 is SGHKS and CDR2 is YYEKEE (reference sequence). The J segment lost 3 bases and the V segment lost 3 bases, leaving 12 bases of the junction unmatched. This CDR3 is 16 amino acids long. CDR3 coding DNA: TGTGCCAGCAGCTCCCACAGGGGAGATTTAGGCTACGAGCAGTACTTC. This gives the protein CASSSHRGDLGYEQYF.

The chain couples TRBV4-2 to TRBJ1-3; D not resolved. The CDR3 is 15 amino acids. Germline lookup yields CDR1 LGHNA and CDR2 YNFKEQ. Trimming cost V 3 bases and J 0 bases, with 9 bases left between them. This chain's CDR3 is CASSQPQASGNTIYF. DNA for the CDR3: TGTGCCAGCAGCCAGCCGCAGGCCTCTGGAAACACCATATATTTT.

A word on this clone: This sample also contains other DNA sequences that code for the same CDR3. This chain links TRBV5-4 with TRBJ2-1, with TRBD1 matching over 7 bases. Germline trimming cut 0 bases from V and 8 bases from J; bases unmatched to any gene: 2. The V gene's germline CDR1 is SGHNT and CDR2 YYREEE (reference sequence). This CDR3 has 13 residues. The CDR3 region has the DNA TGTGCCAGCAGCTTGGGACAGGGCTATGAGCAGTTCTTC. Translating it yields CASSLGQGYEQFF. The whole variable domain, filled in from reference TRBV5-4 and TRBJ2-1, reads ETGVTQSPTHLIKTRGQQVTLRCSSQSGHNTVSWYQQALGQGPQFIFQYYREEENGRGNFPPRFSGLQFPNYSSELNVNALELDDSALYLCASSLGQGYEQFFGPGTRLTVL.

There are a few counts of this clone. This chain links TRBV19 with TRBJ2-5; perhaps TRBD1 as D (6 bases). The CDR3 length is 14 residues. The V gene's germline CDR1 is LNHDA and CDR2 SQIVND (reference sequence). Trimming pared 6 bases from V and 2 bases from J, leaving 13 bases between. This chain's CDR3 is CASSTGMAQETQYF. In DNA form, the CDR3 reads TGTGCCAGTAGCACAGGGATGGCGCAAGAGACCCAGTACTTC. The full variable domain, rest sourced from reference TRBV19 and TRBJ2-5, is DGGITQSPKYLFRKEGQNVTLSCEQNLNHDAMYWYRQDPGQGLRLIYYSQIVNDFQKGDIAEGYSVSREKKESFPLTVTSAQKNPTAFYLCASSTGMAQETQYFGPGTRLLVL.

The chain uses TRBV7-6 and TRBJ2-2, with 7 bases lining up with TRBD1. The CDR3 consists of 15 residues. Losses at the gene ends were 5 bases for V and 5 bases for J; bases not matched to a gene: 8. Germline CDR1 and CDR2: SGHVS and FNYEAQ. The CDR3 protein is CASSTTGVRTGELFF. Here the CDR3 DNA reads TGTGCCAGCAGCACTACAGGGGTGAGGACCGGGGAGCTGTTTTTT. Full variable domain (outside the CDR3, taken from reference TRBV7-6 and TRBJ2-2): GAGVSQSPRYKVTKRGQDVALRCDPISGHVSLYWYRQALGQGPEFLTYFNYEAQQDKSGLPNDRFSAERPEGSISTLTIQRTEQRDSAMYRCASSTTGVRTGELFFGEGSRLTVL.

V is TRBV5-1 and J is TRBJ2-1; the match to TRBD2 covers 9 bases. Unmatched junction bases numbered 9, after V lost 4 bases and J lost 4 bases. Germline CDR1 SGHRS, CDR2 YFSETQ. The CDR3 runs to 16 residues. The CDR3 DNA reads as TGCGCCAGCAGCGGAAAGACTAGCGGTTTGTACAATGAGCAGTTCTTC. Translated, it gives CASSGKTSGLYNEQFF.

The J gene is TRBJ2-1, the V gene TRBV15; 11 positions agree with TRBD2. Losses at the gene ends were 2 bases for V and 5 bases for J; bases not matched to a gene: 8. The CDR3 runs 17 residues. Per the germline V gene, CDR1 is LNHNV and CDR2 is YYDKDF (reference sequence). CDR3 sequence reads: CATSRKQGLAVDNEQFF. The CDR3 region has the DNA TGTGCCACCAGCAGAAAACAGGGACTAGCGGTTGACAATGAGCAGTTCTTC.